Listed below are T cell receptor beta chains from one sample, sequenced in a study of blood T cell repertoires in COVID-19. The table came from immunoSEQ multiplex PCR; TCRdb's copy has only in-frame clones and leaves some out. In the table there are fewer than 300,000 clones, about 80% of which are singletons. What was sequenced was peripheral blood. The source is a woman between 50 and 59 years old who had recovered from COVID-19. The CDR3 runs from the conserved cysteine through the conserved F or W. The order of the fields is D gene, J gene, V gene, clone size, CDR3 protein, CDR3 DNA. D genes are given only for firm matches. Not all rows give a size; the values are once, few, many and, for expanded clones, a class.

TRBD1 | TRBJ1-6 | TRBV7-9 | - | CASSSKTGDNSPLHF | TGTGCCAGCAGCTCAAAGACAGGGGACAATTCACCCCTCCACTTT
- | TRBJ2-1 | TRBV4-3 | - | CASAWSSGNEQFF | TGCGCCAGCGCGTGGAGTAGCGGCAATGAGCAGTTCTTC
- | TRBJ1-4 | TRBV5-1 | - | CASSLALRVDEKLFF | TGCGCCAGCAGCTTGGCACTCAGGGTTGATGAAAAACTGTTTTTT
- | TRBJ1-5 | TRBV28 | - | CASSLGEANQPQHF | TGTGCCAGCAGTTTAGGAGAGGCCAATCAGCCCCAGCATTTT
TRBD1 | TRBJ2-3 | TRBV24-1 | - | CATSDGTGISTDTQYF | TGTGCCACCAGTGATGGGACAGGGATTAGCACAGATACGCAGTATTTT
TRBD1 | TRBJ1-4 | TRBV2 | - | CASSRTGLNEKLFF | TGTGCCAGCAGTAGGACAGGGCTTAATGAAAAACTGTTTTTT
- | TRBJ2-3 | TRBV18 | - | CASSPESTDTQYF | TGTGCCAGCTCACCGGAGTCCACAGATACGCAGTATTTT
TRBD1 | TRBJ2-1 | TRBV18 | - | CASDRDRQYNEQFF | TGTGCCAGCGACAGGGACAGACAATACAATGAGCAGTTCTTC
TRBD1 | TRBJ2-2 | TRBV18 | - | CASSLRQGENTGELFF | TGTGCCAGCTCACTACGACAGGGTGAGAACACCGGGGAGCTGTTTTTT
- | TRBJ1-1 | TRBV28 | - | CAISDGGRRGTEAFF | TGTGCCATAAGTGACGGGGGGCGCAGGGGCACTGAAGCTTTCTTT
- | TRBJ2-2 | TRBV7-3 | - | CASTGVRTGELFF | TGTGCCAGCACAGGGGTAAGGACCGGGGAGCTGTTTTTT
- | TRBJ1-1 | TRBV5-1 | - | CASSSNNWATEAFF | TGCGCCAGCAGCTCGAACAATTGGGCCACTGAAGCTTTCTTT
TRBD2 | TRBJ2-7 | TRBV24-1 | - | CATSDGTRVDYEQYF | TGTGCCACCAGTGATGGGACTAGGGTAGACTACGAGCAGTACTTC
TRBD1 | TRBJ2-7 | TRBV6-1 | - | CASSEFGDRVYEQYF | TGTGCCAGCAGTGAATTCGGGGACAGGGTCTACGAGCAGTACTTC
TRBD2 | TRBJ2-2 | TRBV10-3 | - | CAIKWEGPGTGELFF | TGTGCCATCAAATGGGAGGGCCCCGGCACCGGGGAGCTGTTTTTT
TRBD1 | TRBJ1-6 | TRBV19 | - | CASSRWTGGSYNSPLHF | TGTGCCAGTAGTCGATGGACAGGGGGCTCCTATAATTCACCCCTCCACTTT
TRBD2 | TRBJ2-3 | TRBV5-1 | - | CASSLGLAASTDTQYF | TGCGCCAGCAGCTTGGGGCTAGCGGCTAGCACAGATACGCAGTATTTT
TRBD1 | TRBJ1-2 | TRBV9 | - | CASSVDGGQGAEGYTF | TGTGCCAGCAGCGTGGACGGGGGACAGGGGGCGGAAGGCTACACCTTC
- | TRBJ1-4 | TRBV27 | - | CASSSPDSNEKLFF | TGTGCCAGCAGTTCCCCGGACAGCAATGAAAAACTGTTTTTT
TRBD2 | TRBJ2-3 | TRBV7-9 | - | CASSLARLAGGTDTQYF | TGTGCCAGCAGCTTAGCGCGACTAGCGGGGGGGACAGATACGCAGTATTTT
- | TRBJ1-2 | TRBV6-2/TRBV6-3 | - | CASSYSSEYGYTF | TGTGCCAGCAGTTACTCGAGCGAATATGGCTACACCTTC
- | TRBJ2-1 | TRBV9 | - | CASSVDTAREQFF | TGTGCCAGCAGCGTGGACACCGCAAGGGAGCAGTTCTTC
TRBD1 | TRBJ2-1 | TRBV2 | - | CASSTGLPYNEQFF | TGTGCCAGCTCGACAGGGCTCCCCTACAATGAGCAGTTCTTC
- | TRBJ1-2 | TRBV12-3/TRBV12-4 | few | CASSVYREGYTF | TGTGCCAGCAGTGTCTACAGGGAGGGCTACACCTTC
TRBD1 | TRBJ1-1 | TRBV30 | few | CAWSVPTRTGGRAFF | TGTGCCTGGAGTGTACCAACGCGCACAGGGGGCCGAGCTTTCTTT
- | TRBJ2-5 | TRBV19 | - | CASSIAGVNWRETQYF | TGTGCCAGTAGTATAGCAGGGGTAAATTGGAGAGAGACCCAGTACTTC
TRBD1 | TRBJ1-2 | TRBV5-4 | - | CASSAPGQIYGYTF | TGTGCCAGCAGCGCTCCGGGACAGATCTATGGCTACACCTTC
- | TRBJ2-3 | TRBV5-1 | - | CASSPGQRTDTQYF | TGCGCCAGCAGCCCCGGACAGCGCACAGATACGCAGTATTTT
- | TRBJ1-4 | TRBV7-9 | - | CASSNSEKLFF | TGTGCCAGCAGCAACTCTGAAAAACTGTTTTTT
TRBD2 | TRBJ2-3 | TRBV7-3 | few | CASRRFSGGPGDTQYF | TGTGCCAGCAGGCGCTTTAGCGGGGGGCCGGGAGATACGCAGTATTTT
- | TRBJ1-2 | TRBV6-5 | once | CASRSGILYGYTF | TGTGCCAGCCGATCCGGGATCCTTTATGGCTACACCTTC
TRBD1 | TRBJ2-7 | TRBV25-1 | - | CASSRGQTEQYF | TGTGCCAGCAGCAGGGGACAGACTGAGCAGTACTTC
- | TRBJ1-5 | TRBV28 | - | CASSLFHSNQPQHF | TGTGCCAGCAGTTTATTCCATAGCAATCAGCCCCAGCATTTT
- | TRBJ1-2 | TRBV6-2/TRBV6-3 | - | CASSYFQGNYGYTF | TGTGCCAGCAGTTACTTTCAGGGAAATTATGGCTACACCTTC
- | TRBJ2-6 | TRBV27 | - | CATQGSGANVLTF | TGTGCCACTCAGGGGTCTGGGGCCAACGTCCTGACTTTC
TRBD1 | TRBJ1-1 | TRBV7-8 | - | CASSLRTSGTANTEAFF | TGTGCCAGCAGCTTACGTACTTCCGGGACAGCGAACACTGAAGCTTTCTTT
TRBD2 | TRBJ2-3 | TRBV5-1 | few | CASSLGLAGVTDTQYF | TGCGCCAGCAGCTTGGGTCTAGCGGGAGTCACAGATACGCAGTATTTT
- | TRBJ1-5 | TRBV12-3/TRBV12-4 | few | CASSDNSNQPQHF | TGTGCCAGCAGCGACAATAGCAATCAGCCCCAGCATTTT
- | TRBJ1-1 | TRBV28 | - | CASSFRSNTEAFF | TGTGCCAGCAGTTTTCGCAGTAACACTGAAGCTTTCTTT
- | TRBJ1-1 | TRBV19 | - | CASTPRRQNTEAFF | TGTGCCAGTACCCCTCGGAGGCAGAACACTGAAGCTTTCTTT
- | TRBJ2-7 | TRBV29-1 | many | CSVESTDYEQYF | TGCAGCGTTGAATCAACTGACTACGAGCAGTACTTC
- | TRBJ2-1 | TRBV3-1/TRBV3-2 | once | CASSQANNEQFF | TGTGCCAGCAGCCAAGCCAACAATGAGCAGTTCTTC
- | TRBJ2-7 | TRBV18 | - | CASSQDNYEQYF | TGTGCCAGCTCACAGGACAACTACGAGCAGTACTTC
- | TRBJ1-4 | TRBV4-1 | - | CASSRTASNEKLFF | TGCGCCAGCAGCCGGACTGCAAGTAATGAAAAACTGTTTTTT
- | TRBJ1-2 | TRBV7-9 | - | CASSLDGDAYGYTF | TGTGCCAGCAGCTTGGACGGGGATGCTTATGGCTACACCTTC
TRBD2 | TRBJ2-7 | TRBV10-3 | - | CAISEGLAAEQYF | TGTGCCATCAGTGAGGGACTAGCGGCCGAGCAGTACTTC
- | TRBJ2-5 | TRBV18 | - | CASSPGVQETQYF | TGTGCCAGCTCACCGGGAGTCCAAGAGACCCAGTACTTC
- | TRBJ1-5 | TRBV19 | - | CASSPHNMGNQPQHF | TGTGCCAGTAGTCCTCATAACATGGGCAATCAGCCCCAGCATTTT
TRBD2 | TRBJ2-3 | TRBV7-6 | - | CASSLASGSGDTQYF | TGTGCCAGCAGCTTAGCTAGCGGGAGCGGCGATACGCAGTATTTT
- | TRBJ2-2 | TRBV7-2 | - | CASSLQTWPNTGELFF | TGTGCCAGCAGCCTCCAGACTTGGCCGAACACCGGGGAGCTGTTTTTT
TRBD2 | TRBJ2-1 | TRBV7-9 | - | CASSPRGGPRNEQFF | TGTGCCAGCAGCCCCCGGGGGGGGCCTCGCAATGAGCAGTTCTTC
TRBD1 | TRBJ2-1 | TRBV18 | - | CASVVSPGQGSNEQFF | TGTGCCAGCGTAGTTAGCCCGGGACAGGGAAGCAATGAGCAGTTCTTC
TRBD2 | TRBJ2-2 | TRBV7-3 | - | CASSRSGLAGGPNTGELFF | TGTGCCAGCAGCCGGTCGGGACTAGCGGGAGGACCGAACACCGGGGAGCTGTTTTTT
- | TRBJ1-5 | TRBV6-1 | - | CASSENSPHQPQHF | TGTGCCAGCAGTGAAAACAGCCCCCATCAGCCCCAGCATTTT
- | TRBJ2-3 | TRBV3-1/TRBV3-2 | - | CASSQALGTDTQYF | TGTGCCAGCAGCCAAGCCCTTGGCACAGATACGCAGTATTTT
- | TRBJ1-1 | TRBV28 | - | CASSFAGVAFF | TGTGCCAGCAGTTTTGCGGGGGTGGCTTTCTTT
TRBD1 | TRBJ1-6 | TRBV19 | - | CASSIGTGGSPLHF | TGTGCCAGTAGTATCGGGACAGGGGGTTCACCCCTCCACTTT
- | TRBJ2-3 | TRBV30 | - | CAWNRLQADTQYF | TGTGCCTGGAATAGGTTACAGGCAGATACGCAGTATTTT
- | TRBJ1-3 | TRBV18 | - | CASSPPSVSGNTIYF | TGTGCCAGCTCACCACCGTCGGTCTCTGGAAACACCATATATTTT